The clone carrying this TCR beta chain appeared many times. What it binds is not known. This sample stems from a study of T-cell reconstitution after alpha-beta-depleted transplantation in children. Study-wide results and caveats: Several patients had high TCRbeta diversity at day 60; it came from surviving recipient T cells and thymic progenitors. Newly made T cells mostly supplied T-cell counts and diversity one year after transplant. Alpha-beta T cells about two months after transplant reportedly derived from several hundred expanded graft clones.

The CDR3 has 12 amino acids. V was pared by 7 bases and J by 5 bases, with 5 bases of the junction left unmatched. Molecular barcoding with unique molecular identifiers was used for the TCRbeta library. Via MiXCR, TCRdb re-called the PCR reads, giving one row per CDR3 protein. The sample yields fewer than 40,000 distinct CDR3 sequences, around 7% seen once. The material sequenced was peripheral blood, taken 60 days after TCRalphabeta/CD19-depleted stem cell transplant. The chain carries TRBV12-3 or TRBV12-4 and TRBJ2-7, with 7 bases aligning to TRBD1. The sequence came from a child younger than two who had a stem cell transplant for acute myeloid leukemia, so the T cells may come from the graft donor. This chain's CDR3 is CASTDRIDEQYF. The CDR3 nucleotides are TGTGCCAGCACGGACAGGATCGACGAGCAGTACTTC.